Shown below are 18 T cell receptor beta chains from a single sample sequenced in a study of identical twins (dated by TCRdb to the mid-2010s). To prepare the library, 5' RACE was applied. For sequencing, an Illumina HiSeq 2000 was employed. Clones were called with MiXCR by TCRdb after fastp trimmed the public reads at Q25, and only in-frame beta chains were retained. Rows are combined by CDR3 protein, so each entry shows the most common genes and DNA. The sample table contains 400,000 to 500,000 distinct CDR3 sequences; only one count was recorded for 14% of them. The ten largest clones add up to more than 0.8% of the sample. In addition, the sample was reused for a study of yellow fever vaccine responses in identical twins.

Material for sequencing was CD4+ T cells sorted from blood. These receptors were collected from a woman younger than 35 in good health.

In its sample, this clonotype was seen a few times. An end of the junction differs from the germline gene, which may be a read error. The chain has TRBV2 and TRBJ2-1; no reliable D call. Germline V gene sequence: CDR1 SNHLY, CDR2 FYNNEI. This CDR3 is 10 amino acids long. DNA for the CDR3: TGTGCCAGCAGTGTAAAGAAGGTGATCTTC. As protein: CASSVKKVIF. The full variable domain, with the rest looked up from reference TRBV2 and TRBJ2-1, is EPEVTQTPSHQVTQMGQEVILRCVPISNHLYFYWYRQILGQKVEFLVSFYNNEISEKSEIFDDQFSVERPDGSNFTLKIRSTKLEDSAMYFCASSVKKVIFGPGTRLTVL.

On this clonotype itself: This may be a read error: a much more frequent sequence differs by one nucleotide. V usage is TRBV3-1 and J usage is TRBJ1-1; no clear D. The CDR3 spans 11 residues. The germline gives CDR1 LGHDT, CDR2 YNNKEL (reference sequence). Trimming removed 8 bases at V and 0 bases at J, with 4 bases between. The CDR3 region has the DNA TGTGCCAGCGGTATGAACACTGAAGCTTTCTTT. Residues: CASGMNTEAFF.

This clonotype was counted only a few times. The V and J genes are TRBV20-1 and TRBJ2-3; D is unclear. V was clipped by 6 bases and J by 2 bases, with 9 bases between them. The germline gives CDR1 DFQATT, CDR2 SNEGSKA (reference sequence). The CDR3 loop spans 12 amino acids. The chain's CDR3 is CSAVGNTDTQYF. CDR3 nucleotides: TGCAGTGCGGTTGGGAACACAGATACGCAGTATTTT.

This clonotype was recorded a few times. This chain links TRBV6-1 with TRBJ1-2; D uncertain. The CDR3 has 11 residues. Germline-derived CDR1 and CDR2 are MNHNS and SASEGT. The V gene lost 5 bases and the J gene lost 11 bases, with 12 bases spanning the gap. Here the CDR3 reads CASSRVDLYTF. In DNA, the CDR3 is TGTGCCAGCAGTCGAGTGGACCTATACACCTTC.

This clonotype was observed a few times. The chain recombines TRBV7-3 with TRBJ1-2; perhaps TRBD1 as D (5 bases). CDR3 length: 16 residues. Trimming stripped 2 bases from V and 8 bases from J, with 21 bases between. Germline V gene lookup returns CDR1 SGHTA and CDR2 FQGTGA. DNA for the CDR3: TGTGCCAGCAGCTTACGGGGAGGGGACGCAGGTAGAGGCTACACCTTC. This encodes CASSLRGGDAGRGYTF.

The rearrangement joins TRBV20-1 to TRBJ1-2; D gene unclear. Trimming stripped 6 bases from V and 8 bases from J, with 16 bases between. The length of the CDR3 is 12 residues. The V gene's germline CDR1 is DFQATT and CDR2 SNEGSKA (reference sequence). The CDR3 DNA sequence: TGCAGTGCGACGACTGTTTTGTCCGGCTACACCTTC. This sequence encodes CSATTVLSGYTF.

This clonotype was seen more than once but under ten times. CDR3 region: CSVPRGGLNTGELFF. The CDR3 DNA follows: TGCAGCGTACCACGTGGGGGCCTGAACACCGGGGAGCTGTTTTTT. The V call is TRBV29-1, the J call TRBJ2-2, with D possibly matching TRBD1 (6 bases). The CDR3 has 15 amino acids. CDR1 is SQVTM and CDR2 is ANQGSEA in the germline V gene. Trimming took off 6 bases at V and 1 base at J, with 15 bases between the two ends.

This clonotype was seen a handful of times. This chain links TRBV4-1 with TRBJ2-7; 7 bases agree with TRBD2. This CDR3 has 15 amino acids. After removal of 2 bases from V and 4 bases from J, the junction contained 8 bases not matched to a gene. CDR1 and CDR2 from the germline V gene are MGHRA and YSYEKL. CDR3 loop: CASSQTLADLYEQYF. CDR3 DNA sequence: TGCGCCAGCAGCCAAACCCTAGCGGACCTTTACGAGCAGTACTTC.

This chain joins TRBV29-1 and TRBJ2-3; maybe TRBD1 (6 bases). Trimming stripped 8 bases from V and 2 bases from J, with 11 bases between. The CDR3 covers 12 residues. Germline CDR1 SQVTM, CDR2 ANQGSEA. This chain's CDR3 is CSTGQTTDTQYF. CDR3 nucleotides: TGCAGCACTGGACAGACCACAGATACGCAGTATTTT.

The chain carries TRBV2 and TRBJ2-5, with 10 bases identical to TRBD1. CDR1 and CDR2 (germline): SNHLY, FYNNEI. V dropped 4 bases and J dropped 5; count of bases not matched to a gene: 4. The CDR3 contains 14 residues. The CDR3 DNA is TGTGCCAGCAGTGGACAGGGGGCTCAGGAGACCCAGTACTTC. As protein: CASSGQGAQETQYF. Using reference TRBV2 and TRBJ2-5 for the parts outside the CDR3, the full variable domain is EPEVTQTPSHQVTQMGQEVILRCVPISNHLYFYWYRQILGQKVEFLVSFYNNEISEKSEIFDDQFSVERPDGSNFTLKIRSTKLEDSAMYFCASSGQGAQETQYFGPGTRLLVL.

This clonotype has a handful of counts. The chain couples TRBV5-1 to TRBJ2-4; TRBD1 is a possible D gene (6 bases). Germline loops: CDR1 SGHRS, CDR2 YFSETQ. Trimming took off 4 bases at V and 0 bases at J, with 11 bases between the two ends. There are 15 residues in the CDR3. CDR3 sequence reads: CASSEGQLAKNIQYF. The CDR3 nucleotides are TGCGCCAGCAGCGAAGGACAGTTAGCCAAAAACATTCAGTACTTC.

The chain recombines TRBV27 with TRBJ2-5; 7 bases line up with TRBD1. Trimming at V came to 6 bases and at J to 3 bases, leaving 10 bases not matched to a gene. Germline V gene sequence: CDR1 MNHEY, CDR2 SMNVEV (reference sequence). The CDR3 consists of 15 residues. This chain's CDR3 is CASRPSGQKKETQYF. The DNA of the CDR3 is TGTGCCAGCAGGCCTTCGGGACAGAAAAAAGAGACCCAGTACTTC.

The chain employs TRBV12-5 and TRBJ2-1; TRBD2 matches at 7 bases. CDR3 length equals 15 residues. From germline, CDR1 is LGHNT and CDR2 FRNRAP. With V trimmed by 3 bases and J by 4 bases, 6 bases remained unmatched. The CDR3 region is CASGFGTSEYNEQFF. The CDR3 DNA reads as TGTGCTAGTGGTTTTGGTACTAGCGAATACAATGAGCAGTTCTTC.

In this sample, this clonotype turned up many times. The chain has TRBV18 and TRBJ2-1; 7 bases map to TRBD2. The germline gives CDR1 KGHSH, CDR2 LQKENI. The CDR3 is made up of 17 amino acids. Unmatched junction bases numbered 7, after V lost 2 bases and J lost 0 bases. CDR3 in DNA: TGTGCCAGCTCACCAAGTTCGGCGGGAGTCTCCTACAATGAGCAGTTCTTC. Its translation: CASSPSSAGVSYNEQFF.

The chain links TRBV7-8 to TRBJ1-3; D unresolved. The CDR3 has 18 amino acids. In germline, CDR1 is SGHVS, CDR2 FQNEAQ. Trimming removed 2 bases from V and 0 bases from J, with 17 bases in between. The DNA for the CDR3 is TGTGCCAGCAGCTTATTTCAGACGAGGCTGAACTCTGGAAACACCATATATTTT. Its protein is CASSLFQTRLNSGNTIYF.

This chain joins TRBV7-8 and TRBJ1-4; D remains ambiguous. Germline lookup yields CDR1 SGHVS and CDR2 FQNEAQ. This CDR3 is 12 amino acids long. V lost 7 bases and J 3 bases, leaving 6 bases between the germline ends. The CDR3 coding sequence is TGTGCCAGCAACAGAGCTAATGAAAAACTGTTTTTT. Protein sequence: CASNRANEKLFF.

This clonotype was counted many times. V gene TRBV29-1 combines with J gene TRBJ2-4; 7 bases agree with TRBD2. CDR1 and CDR2 from the germline V gene are SQVTM and ANQGSEA. V gave up 5 bases and J gave up 3 bases; unmatched junction bases: 7. The CDR3 length is 14 residues. The CDR3 protein is CSVRGGVGKNIQYF. The CDR3 DNA reads as TGCAGCGTTCGCGGGGGAGTCGGCAAAAACATTCAGTACTTC. Combining the CDR3 with reference TRBV29-1 and TRBJ2-4 gives the whole variable domain SAVISQKPSRDICQRGTSLTIQCQVDSQVTMMFWYRQQPGQSLTLIATANQGSEATYESGFVIDKFPISRPNLTFSTLTVSNMSPEDSSIYLCSVRGGVGKNIQYFGAGTRLSVL.

The rearrangement uses TRBV10-3 and TRBJ2-2; perhaps TRBD2 as D (6 bases). Germline V gene data show CDR1 as ENHRY and CDR2 as SYGVKD. The V and J ends lost 3 bases and 6 bases respectively, with 11 bases between them. This CDR3 has 14 amino acids. The CDR3 sequence is CAISDGGNAGELFF. CDR3 nucleotide sequence: TGTGCCATCAGTGATGGGGGGAATGCCGGGGAGCTGTTTTTT.